This TCR beta chain was sequenced during a study of identical twins. Findings and caveats of the study: Memory repertoires showed no such pattern, whereas abundant cord blood beta clonotypes carried fewer insertions.

There are a few counts of this clonotype. Its matching antigen is unknown. cDNA molecules carried unique molecular identifiers, and template switching added a universal primer site. Via MiXCR, TCRdb re-called the 5' RACE reads, giving one row per CDR3 protein. Of 300,000 to 400,000 distinct CDR3 sequences listed, about 12% are singletons. Germline CDR1 is KGHSH and CDR2 is LQKENI. Trimming took 4 bases from V and 5 from J; bases not matched to a gene: 5. The CDR3 runs 17 residues. This same sample was also taken into another study, of yellow fever vaccine responses in identical twins.

Sequencing was carried out using CD8+ T cells sorted from blood. The TCR comes from a woman under 30 in good health. The chain couples TRBV18 to TRBJ2-1, with TRBD2 matching 16 bases. CDR3 amino acids: CASSLGTSGGGHNEQFF. The CDR3 bases are TGTGCCAGCTCACTCGGGACTAGCGGGGGGGGTCACAATGAGCAGTTCTTC.